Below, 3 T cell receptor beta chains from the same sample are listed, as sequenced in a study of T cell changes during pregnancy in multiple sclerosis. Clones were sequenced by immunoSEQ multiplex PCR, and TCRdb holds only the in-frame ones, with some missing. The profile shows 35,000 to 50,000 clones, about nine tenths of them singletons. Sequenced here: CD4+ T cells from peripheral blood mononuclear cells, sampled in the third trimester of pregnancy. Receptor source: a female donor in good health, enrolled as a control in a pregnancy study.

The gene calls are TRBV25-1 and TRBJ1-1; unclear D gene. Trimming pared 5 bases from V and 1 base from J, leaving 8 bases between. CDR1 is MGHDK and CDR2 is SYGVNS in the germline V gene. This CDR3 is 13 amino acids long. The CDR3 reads CASSRSGNTEAFF. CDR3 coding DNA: TGTGCCAGCAGTCGCAGTGGGAACACTGAAGCTTTCTTT. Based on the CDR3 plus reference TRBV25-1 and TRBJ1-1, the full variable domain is EADIYQTPRYLVIGTGKKITLECSQTMGHDKMYWYQQDPGMELHLIHYSYGVNSTEKGDLSSESTVSRIRTEHFPLTLESARPSHTSQYLCASSRSGNTEAFFGQGTRLTVV.

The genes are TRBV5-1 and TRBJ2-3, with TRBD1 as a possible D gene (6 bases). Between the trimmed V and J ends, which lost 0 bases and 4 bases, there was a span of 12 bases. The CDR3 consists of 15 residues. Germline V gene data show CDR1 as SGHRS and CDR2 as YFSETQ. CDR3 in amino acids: CASSLAGVPADTQYF. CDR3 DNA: TGCGCCAGCAGCTTGGCAGGGGTGCCGGCAGATACGCAGTATTTT.

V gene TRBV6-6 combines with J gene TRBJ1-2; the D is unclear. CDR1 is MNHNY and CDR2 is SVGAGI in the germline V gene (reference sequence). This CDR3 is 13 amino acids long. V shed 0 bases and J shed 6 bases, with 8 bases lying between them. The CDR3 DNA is TGTGCCAGCAGTTACTCGGCGGGGAATGGCTACACCTTC. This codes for CASSYSAGNGYTF.